The 29 T cell receptor beta chains presented below share a single source sample, sequenced in a study of blood T cell repertoires in COVID-19. Assay: immunoSEQ multiplex PCR; the TCRdb copy retains only in-frame clones and omits some. The sample contains about 130,000 clones, about 80% of which appear only once. Material: peripheral blood. The receptors derive from a woman older than 75 with acute or convalescent COVID-19.

The chain employs TRBV24-1 and TRBJ2-2; the match to TRBD1 covers 9 bases. Germline V CDR1 and CDR2: KGHDR, SFDVKD. The CDR3 runs to 15 residues. Trimming removed 3 bases from V and 5 bases from J; junction bases left unmatched: 3. The DNA of the CDR3 is TGTGCCACCAGTGATCCCGGGACAGGGACCGGGGAGCTGTTTTTT. Translated: CATSDPGTGTGELFF.

The J gene is TRBJ2-7, the V gene TRBV5-3; D might be TRBD1 (5 bases). TRBV5-3 is noted as an ORF with a role that remains uncertain. CDR3 length equals 13 residues. Trimming left V 3 bases short and J 2 bases short, with 9 bases between. The CDR3 is CARSYDRAYEQYF. The CDR3 nucleotides read TGTGCCAGAAGCTACGACAGAGCCTACGAGCAGTACTTC.

The chain recombines TRBV5-1 with TRBJ2-3; 7 bases line up with TRBD2. The junction had 9 bases not matched to a gene; V was cut back by 5 bases and J by 6 bases. This CDR3 contains 14 residues. The germline V gene encodes CDR1 SGHRS and CDR2 YFSETQ. CDR3 sequence: CASSGREVTDTQYF. CDR3 nucleotides: TGCGCCAGCAGTGGACGGGAGGTGACGGATACGCAGTATTTT.

J is TRBJ2-3 and V is TRBV19; no clear D gene. Germline CDR1 reads LNHDA; CDR2 reads SQIVND (reference sequence). CDR3 length: 12 residues. The V gene lost 5 bases and the J gene lost 3 bases, with 6 bases spanning the gap. The CDR3 loop reads CASSYGTDTQYF. The DNA for the CDR3 is TGTGCCAGTAGTTACGGGACAGATACGCAGTATTTT.

The chain is built from TRBV6-5 and TRBJ1-1, with 8 bases aligning to TRBD1. Germline CDR1 MNHEY, CDR2 SVGAGI. The CDR3 has 14 residues. The V gene end was trimmed by 4 bases and the J gene end by 3 bases; junction bases not matched to a gene: 4. This CDR3 is CASSSTGVYTEAFF. The CDR3 nucleotides read TGTGCCAGCAGTTCGACAGGGGTCTACACTGAAGCTTTCTTT.

This clone appeared once. This chain uses TRBV7-9 with TRBJ2-3; D unclear. The CDR3 length is 14 residues. The germline V gene has CDR1 SEHNR and CDR2 FQNEAQ (reference sequence). V shed 2 bases and J shed 1 base, with 7 bases lying between them. This chain's CDR3 is CASSLSEGTDTQYF. The CDR3, as DNA: TGTGCCAGCAGCTTATCAGAGGGCACAGATACGCAGTATTTT.

This clone was seen a single time. The chain couples TRBV4-1 to TRBJ1-1; D is undetermined. V dropped 0 bases and J dropped 6 bases, with 14 bases sitting between them. CDR1 is MGHRA and CDR2 is YSYEKL in the germline V gene. The CDR3 contains 15 residues. The CDR3 DNA sequence: TGCGCCAGCAGCCAAGATCTGGCCTTGGTCCCTGAAGCTTTCTTT. Its translation: CASSQDLALVPEAFF.

This clone was seen only once. The chain employs TRBV2 and TRBJ1-1; possible D gene TRBD1, 6 bases. This CDR3 region has 17 residues. V lost 2 bases and J 2 bases, leaving 18 bases between the germline ends. Germline CDR1 SNHLY, CDR2 FYNNEI. The CDR3 nucleotides read TGTGCCAGCAGTGAATCTTTGGCAGGGGAAGACAACACTGAAGCTTTCTTT. It yields the protein CASSESLAGEDNTEAFF.

The rearrangement joins TRBV19 to TRBJ2-3; D call uncertain. Germline V gene sequence: CDR1 LNHDA, CDR2 SQIVND (reference sequence). CDR3 length: 14 amino acids. The germline V and J ends were trimmed by 6 bases and 0 bases, with 10 bases remaining between them. CDR3 region: CASRSGSSTDTQYF. The CDR3 coding sequence is TGTGCCAGTAGATCAGGCTCTAGCACAGATACGCAGTATTTT. The complete variable domain, with remaining parts taken from reference TRBV19 and TRBJ2-3, reads DGGITQSPKYLFRKEGQNVTLSCEQNLNHDAMYWYRQDPGQGLRLIYYSQIVNDFQKGDIAEGYSVSREKKESFPLTVTSAQKNPTAFYLCASRSGSSTDTQYFGPGTRLTVL.

This rearrangement joins TRBV6-2 or TRBV6-3 to TRBJ1-1; D unclear. This CDR3 has 12 amino acids. V shed 5 bases and J shed 8 bases, with 12 bases lying between them. From germline, CDR1 is MNHEY and CDR2 SVGEGT. Written as DNA, the CDR3 is TGTGCCAGCAGTCTTTGGCCTCCCGAAGCTTTCTTT. The encoded protein is CASSLWPPEAFF.

The chain has TRBV5-4 and TRBJ2-5, with a tentative D call TRBD1 (5 bases). V dropped 8 bases and J dropped 5 bases, with 16 bases sitting between them. The CDR3 has 13 residues. CDR1 SGHNT and CDR2 YYREEE come from the germline V gene (reference sequence). This CDR3 reads CASAVQGSETQYF. Written as DNA, the CDR3 is TGTGCCAGTGCGGTGCAGGGCAGTGAGACCCAGTACTTC.

V and J are TRBV4-2 and TRBJ1-6, with 7 bases that match TRBD1. In germline, CDR1 is LGHNA, CDR2 YNFKEQ. The J segment lost 6 bases and the V segment lost 4 bases, leaving 12 bases of the junction unmatched. The length of the CDR3 is 17 residues. This chain's CDR3 is CASSPTLGGGVNSPLHF. In DNA, the CDR3 is TGTGCCAGCAGCCCTACATTAGGGGGCGGGGTTAATTCACCCCTCCACTTT.

V is TRBV6-5 and J is TRBJ2-1, with 8 positions matching TRBD1. The germline V gene has CDR1 MNHEY and CDR2 SVGAGI. V was pared by 6 bases and J by 8 bases, with 9 bases of the junction left unmatched. The CDR3 totals 14 residues. The CDR3 loop reads CASSLQGASDEQFF. DNA of the CDR3: TGTGCCAGCAGCCTCCAGGGGGCGAGCGATGAGCAGTTCTTC.

The J gene is TRBJ1-1, the V gene TRBV12-3 or TRBV12-4; unclear D gene. This CDR3 comprises 11 residues. The V gene lost 8 bases and the J gene lost 1 base, with 5 bases spanning the gap. CDR3 residues: CASRENTEAFF. As DNA, the CDR3 is TGTGCCAGCCGAGAGAACACTGAAGCTTTCTTT.

The rearrangement joins TRBV2 to TRBJ1-6; D unclear. Between the trimmed V and J ends, which lost 7 bases and 5 bases, there was a span of 15 bases. Germline V gene data show CDR1 as SNHLY and CDR2 as FYNNEI. This CDR3 has 15 amino acids. The CDR3 here is CASMGWEADNSPLHF. The CDR3 DNA reads as TGTGCCAGCATGGGGTGGGAGGCGGATAATTCACCCCTCCACTTT.

The V and J genes are TRBV29-1 and TRBJ2-1; 8 positions agree with TRBD2. Germline CDR1 reads SQVTM; CDR2 reads ANQGSEA. V gave up 6 bases and J gave up 0 bases; unmatched junction bases: 13. The CDR3 runs 17 residues. The CDR3 here is CSVPGLDGGGSYNEQFF. The CDR3 DNA sequence: TGCAGCGTCCCTGGACTTGACGGGGGGGGCTCCTACAATGAGCAGTTCTTC.

This chain uses TRBV7-2 with TRBJ2-5; the match to TRBD2 covers 12 bases. The ends lost 3 bases at V and 4 bases at J; junction bases unmatched: 6. This CDR3 is 16 amino acids long. Germline assignment: CDR1 SGHTA and CDR2 FQGNSA. The CDR3 nucleotides read TGTGCCAGCAGCTTTAGACTAGCGGGGGCGGGAGAGACCCAGTACTTC. Encoded protein: CASSFRLAGAGETQYF.

This sequence joins TRBV27 and TRBJ2-5; possible D gene TRBD2, 6 bases. Per germline, CDR1 MNHEY and CDR2 SMNVEV (reference sequence). Between the trimmed V and J ends, which lost 2 bases and 1 base, there was a span of 14 bases. There are 16 residues in the CDR3. The CDR3: CASSLGGLGSQETQYF. Here the CDR3 DNA reads TGTGCCAGCAGTTTAGGAGGGCTGGGGAGCCAAGAGACCCAGTACTTC.

This chain uses TRBV10-2 with TRBJ1-5; D not certain. This CDR3 region has 16 residues. Germline lookup yields CDR1 WSHSY and CDR2 SAAADI. Trimming left V 0 bases short and J 0 bases short, with 9 bases between. The CDR3: CASSESRRDSNQPQHF. CDR3 sequence (DNA): TGCGCCAGCAGTGAGTCTAGGAGGGATAGCAATCAGCCCCAGCATTTT.

The rearrangement uses TRBV7-9 and TRBJ2-7, with D possibly matching TRBD2 (5 bases). The CDR3 runs 14 residues. Trimming shortened V by 2 bases and J by 0 bases, and 8 bases separated the two germline ends. Per the germline V gene, CDR1 is SEHNR and CDR2 is FQNEAQ (reference sequence). DNA for the CDR3: TGTGCCAGCAGCTTAAGGGAGAGCTCCTACGAGCAGTACTTC. It encodes CASSLRESSYEQYF.

The chain carries TRBV18 and TRBJ1-3; TRBD1 might be the D (5 bases). The CDR3 has 14 amino acids. Trimming took 3 bases from V and 0 from J, leaving 6 bases between them. Germline loops: CDR1 KGHSH, CDR2 LQKENI. The CDR3 protein is CASSPQGSGNTIYF. The CDR3 DNA reads as TGTGCCAGCTCACCGCAGGGCTCTGGAAACACCATATATTTT.

The genes are TRBV4-2 and TRBJ1-4; D might be TRBD1 (5 bases). Germline CDR1 LGHNA, CDR2 YNFKEQ. V was clipped by 0 bases and J by 6 bases, with 14 bases between them. The CDR3 runs to 16 residues. The CDR3 here is CASSQDINRNYEKLFF. CDR3 coding DNA: TGTGCCAGCAGCCAAGACATCAACAGGAACTATGAAAAACTGTTTTTT.

The rearrangement links TRBV5-6 to TRBJ2-7, with a tentative D call TRBD1 (8 bases). Looked up from germline, CDR1 is SGHDT and CDR2 is YYEEEE. V was clipped by 5 bases and J by 3 bases, with 18 bases between them. This CDR3 is 15 amino acids long. The CDR3 loop is CASRSDRGGYYEQYF. CDR3 in DNA: TGTGCCAGCAGATCCGACAGGGGAGGGTACTACGAGCAGTACTTC.

The V and J genes are TRBV2 and TRBJ1-2, with D perhaps TRBD1 (6 bases). The V and J ends lost 4 bases and 0 bases respectively, with 12 bases between them. Germline assignment: CDR1 SNHLY and CDR2 FYNNEI. This CDR3 is built from 15 residues. The CDR3 loop is CASSGGGLSNYGYTF. The CDR3, as DNA: TGTGCCAGCAGTGGCGGGGGGCTTTCTAACTATGGCTACACCTTC.

V and J are TRBV7-9 and TRBJ2-7; TRBD1 agrees at 10 bases. Germline CDR1 is SEHNR and CDR2 is FQNEAQ (reference sequence). J lost 2 bases, V lost 4 bases, and 11 bases had no gene match. There are 17 residues in the CDR3. Here the CDR3 reads CASSSSRTGGSTYEQYF. As DNA, the CDR3 is TGTGCCAGCAGCTCTTCCCGGACAGGGGGTTCCACCTACGAGCAGTACTTC.

Notes on this clone: Additional DNA sequences in this sample encode the identical CDR3. The gene calls are TRBV5-1 and TRBJ1-2, with D perhaps TRBD1 (5 bases). Germline values: CDR1 SGHRS, CDR2 YFSETQ. The CDR3 is 14 amino acids. V was trimmed by 0 bases and J by 2 bases, leaving 8 bases between them. The CDR3 loop is CASSLGQGNYGYTF. The CDR3 bases are TGCGCCAGCAGCTTGGGCCAGGGAAACTATGGCTACACCTTC.

The chain uses TRBV6-5 and TRBJ2-7; TRBD1 might be the D (5 bases). CDR1 and CDR2 from the germline V gene are MNHEY and SVGAGI. The V end lost 2 bases, the J end lost 0 bases, and 14 bases lay between the germline ends. The CDR3 loop spans 16 amino acids. As DNA, the CDR3 is TGTGCCAGCAGTTACGACAGACAAACCTCCTCCTACGAGCAGTACTTC. This gives the protein CASSYDRQTSSYEQYF.

The V and J genes are TRBV2 and TRBJ1-5, with 10 bases lining up with TRBD1. Looked up from germline, CDR1 is SNHLY and CDR2 is FYNNEI. The CDR3 loop spans 16 amino acids. Trimming cost V 6 bases and J 4 bases; bases outside gene matches: 9. For the CDR3, the DNA is TGTGCCAGCAGACTCGGGACAGGGGCCGAAAATCAGCCCCAGCATTTT. As protein: CASRLGTGAENQPQHF.

V and J are TRBV15 and TRBJ1-4; TRBD1 might be the D (5 bases). The CDR3 extends over 18 amino acids. The V end lost 3 bases, the J end lost 0 bases, and 17 bases lay between the germline ends. Germline CDR1 LNHNV, CDR2 YYDKDF (reference sequence). This CDR3 is CATSRGPDSDPTNEKLFF. The CDR3 nucleotides are TGTGCCACCAGCAGGGGCCCCGACAGCGACCCAACTAATGAAAAACTGTTTTTT.